The 27 T cell receptor beta chains reported below all come from one sample, sequenced in a study of T-cell memory formation after mild COVID-19. TCRdb passed the 5' RACE reads through MiXCR, listing each CDR3 protein once. The sample holds under 450,000 distinct CDR3 sequences; around 14% are singletons and the top ten take 22%. The sequenced sample was PBMCs or a T cell subset sorted from them (not recorded which). These receptors came from a man aged 18-30 years who had mild COVID-19 (a few samples of this study predate the infection). Cell type and time point are not known.

The chain carries TRBV6-5 and TRBJ1-3; D remains ambiguous. Germline CDR1 and CDR2: MNHEY and SVGAGI. This CDR3 comprises 16 residues. The V end lost 4 bases, the J end lost 3 bases, and 16 bases lay between the germline ends. CDR3 loop: CASSLSQVGSGNTIYF. The CDR3 DNA reads as TGTGCCAGCAGTTTGTCGCAGGTCGGGAGTGGAAACACCATATATTTT.

This clonotype was seen only a few times. The rearrangement links TRBV7-2 to TRBJ2-1, with 11 bases that match TRBD1. CDR3 length: 16 amino acids. Germline-derived CDR1 and CDR2 are SGHTA and FQGNSA. The V and J ends lost 3 bases and 6 bases, in that order; junction bases with no gene match: 7. The CDR3 DNA sequence: TGTGCCAGCAGCTTCCTAGGGACAGGGGGGCGCAATGAGCAGTTCTTC. Protein sequence: CASSFLGTGGRNEQFF.

This clonotype was detected only a few times. The chain has TRBV5-1 and TRBJ2-3; D gene uncertain. From germline, CDR1 is SGHRS and CDR2 YFSETQ. This CDR3 contains 12 residues. V gave up 6 bases and J gave up 4 bases, with 9 bases separating them. CDR3 loop: CASTVDADTQYF. The CDR3 DNA sequence: TGCGCCAGCACCGTAGACGCAGATACGCAGTATTTT. Together with reference TRBV5-1 and TRBJ2-3, the CDR3 gives the full variable domain: KAGVTQTPRYLIKTRGQQVTLSCSPISGHRSVSWYQQTPGQGLQFLFEYFSETQRNKGNFPGRFSGRQFSNSRSEMNVSTLELGDSALYLCASTVDADTQYFGPGTRLTVL.

This clonotype was counted at least ten times. The rearrangement uses TRBV5-1 and TRBJ1-1; D unresolved. This CDR3 has 14 amino acids. V lost 4 bases to trimming and J lost 2 bases, with 12 bases between them. Looked up from germline, CDR1 is SGHRS and CDR2 is YFSETQ. The CDR3 reads CASSRLDGNTEAFF. Here the CDR3 DNA reads TGCGCCAGCAGCAGATTGGACGGAAACACTGAAGCTTTCTTT.

The gene calls are TRBV7-3 and TRBJ2-1; D might be TRBD2 (5 bases). Trimming pared 2 bases from V and 8 bases from J, leaving 19 bases between. This CDR3 has 16 residues. Germline CDR1 and CDR2: SGHTA and FQGTGA. CDR3 residues: CASSLLPGRGLDEQFF. The CDR3 DNA follows: TGTGCCAGCAGCTTACTCCCTGGGAGAGGGCTCGATGAGCAGTTCTTC.

This clonotype was seen a few times. V and J are TRBV6-2 or TRBV6-3 and TRBJ1-2, with D possibly TRBD1 on 5 matching bases. The CDR3 runs 14 residues. Germline CDR1 MNHEY, CDR2 SVGEGT. V lost 5 bases and J lost 6, with 16 bases in between. The CDR3 sequence is CASSARQGSDGYTF. CDR3 in DNA: TGTGCCAGCAGTGCCCGGCAGGGTTCGGATGGCTACACCTTC.

This clonotype was recorded a few times. V is TRBV7-2 and J is TRBJ1-1; D unresolved. The CDR3 is 14 amino acids. The germline V gene has CDR1 SGHTA and CDR2 FQGNSA. V lost 2 bases to trimming and J lost 1 base, with 8 bases between them. The CDR3 spells CASSLRLRNTEAFF. The DNA for the CDR3 is TGTGCCAGCAGCTTAAGGTTAAGGAACACTGAAGCTTTCTTT.

The V and J genes are TRBV7-2 and TRBJ1-5; D unclear. Trimming shortened V by 8 bases and J by 0 bases, and 8 bases separated the two germline ends. The CDR3 runs 13 residues. CDR1 SGHTA and CDR2 FQGNSA come from the germline V gene. The CDR3 DNA reads as TGTGCCAGCTGCGAGTTTAGCAATCAGCCCCAGCATTTT. This sequence encodes CASCEFSNQPQHF.

In its sample, this clonotype was seen a few times. The rearrangement joins TRBV7-2 to TRBJ2-5; D is perhaps TRBD2 (6 bases). CDR1 is SGHTA and CDR2 is FQGNSA in the germline V gene. CDR3 length equals 15 residues. V was shortened by 5 bases and J by 5 bases, with 18 bases between the two germline ends. Here the CDR3 reads CASSPAASGGETQYF. The CDR3 nucleotides read TGTGCCAGCAGCCCGGCAGCGTCTGGGGGGGAGACCCAGTACTTC.

This clonotype was detected a few times. This sequence joins TRBV6-2 or TRBV6-3 and TRBJ2-1; D perhaps matches TRBD1 (6 bases). Germline assignment: CDR1 MNHEY and CDR2 SVGEGT. CDR3 size: 14 residues. The V end was cut by 7 bases, the J end by 2 bases, with 12 bases between. In DNA, the CDR3 is TGTGCCAGCAAGGACAGTGAAGCCTACAATGAGCAGTTCTTC. It translates to CASKDSEAYNEQFF.

This clonotype turned up a few times. The chain joins TRBV18 to TRBJ1-5, with D tentatively TRBD1 (6 bases). The germline gives CDR1 KGHSH, CDR2 LQKENI. The CDR3 length is 16 residues. V gave up 3 bases and J gave up 6 bases, with 18 bases separating them. The CDR3 sequence: CASSPQGNRVGQPQHF. For the CDR3, the DNA is TGTGCCAGCTCACCCCAAGGAAACAGGGTAGGTCAGCCCCAGCATTTT.

The V and J genes are TRBV12-3 or TRBV12-4 and TRBJ1-2, with D perhaps matching TRBD1 (5 bases). V lost 6 bases and J lost 6, with 17 bases in between. The CDR3 covers 14 residues. In DNA form, the CDR3 reads TGTGCCAGCAGCTTCGGGACGGCTGGAGATGGCTACACCTTC. It translates to CASSFGTAGDGYTF.

The gene calls are TRBV7-9 and TRBJ2-7; TRBD1 matches 10 bases. The CDR3 consists of 15 residues. In germline, CDR1 is SEHNR, CDR2 FQNEAQ (reference sequence). J lost 4 bases, V lost 5 bases, and 8 bases had no gene match. CDR3 nucleotide sequence: TGTGCCAGCAGCGCGGGGACAGGGGAAAAATACGAGCAGTACGTC. Translating gives CASSAGTGEKYEQYV.

This chain uses TRBV12-3 or TRBV12-4 with TRBJ2-4; D perhaps matches TRBD1 (5 bases). CDR3 size: 16 residues. Trimming shortened V by 3 bases and J by 2 bases, and 14 bases separated the two germline ends. In DNA, the CDR3 is TGTGCCAGCAGTTTCAGACAGACGGGTACCAAAAACATTCAGTACTTC. This gives the protein CASSFRQTGTKNIQYF.

V is TRBV7-2 and J is TRBJ1-5, with a weak D call TRBD1 (6 bases). Trimming stripped 2 bases from V and 7 bases from J, with 9 bases between. The CDR3 length is 13 residues. Germline values: CDR1 SGHTA, CDR2 FQGNSA. The CDR3 here is CASSLTGRQPQHF. DNA of the CDR3: TGTGCCAGCAGCTTAACAGGGAGGCAGCCCCAGCATTTT.

The table lists this clonotype with many counts. The rearrangement joins TRBV6-5 to TRBJ2-1; the D gene is possibly TRBD1 (5 bases). Germline V gene data show CDR1 as MNHEY and CDR2 as SVGAGI. With 0 bases removed from V and 7 bases from J, the gap between germline ends came to 13 bases. The CDR3 loop spans 15 amino acids. The CDR3 nucleotides are TGTGCCAGCAGTTACTCGGCCAGGGTTAGAAATGAGCAGTTCTTC. Its protein product is CASSYSARVRNEQFF.

The sample holds a few counts of this clonotype. J is TRBJ1-5 and V is TRBV12-3 or TRBV12-4; the D gene is possibly TRBD1 (5 bases). V was trimmed by 7 bases and J by 3 bases, leaving 7 bases between them. This CDR3 is built from 12 residues. CDR3 amino acids: CASTQDNQPQHF. CDR3 in DNA: TGTGCCAGCACACAGGACAATCAGCCCCAGCATTTT.

The chain is built from TRBV13 and TRBJ2-7, with TRBD2 matching over 7 bases. CDR3 length equals 14 residues. Germline V lookup: CDR1 PRHDT, CDR2 FYEKMQ (reference sequence). J was trimmed by 4 bases and V by 10 bases; bases with no gene match: 13. Here the CDR3 DNA reads TGTGCCACGCAGCACGGGGGGAGGAAGTACGAGCAGTACTTC. Encoded protein: CATQHGGRKYEQYF. Based on the CDR3 plus reference TRBV13 and TRBJ2-7, the full variable domain is AAGVIQSPRHLIKEKRETATLKCYPIPRHDTVYWYQQGPGQDPQFLISFYEKMQSDKGSIPDRFSAQQFSDYHSELNMSSLELGDSALYFCATQHGGRKYEQYFGPGTRLTVT.

This clonotype was found a few times. The chain couples TRBV27 to TRBJ2-3; unclear D gene. Germline values: CDR1 MNHEY, CDR2 SMNVEV (reference sequence). This CDR3 is built from 16 residues. V was trimmed by 5 bases and J by 1 base, leaving 16 bases between them. CDR3 bases: TGTGCCAGCAGTCCCGGAGTAGGGCGAGGCACAGATACGCAGTATTTT. Residues: CASSPGVGRGTDTQYF.

The chain couples TRBV11-2 to TRBJ1-1; D gene unclear. The CDR3 spans 14 residues. Per germline, CDR1 SGHAT and CDR2 FQNNGV. V was shortened by 6 bases and J by 2 bases, with 13 bases between the two germline ends. In DNA form, the CDR3 reads TGTGCCAGCAGGCAGAGCTGGGGAAACACTGAAGCTTTCTTT. Its translation: CASRQSWGNTEAFF.

This rearrangement joins TRBV20-1 to TRBJ1-1; 10 bases line up with TRBD1. Trimming at V came to 4 bases and at J to 0 bases, leaving 5 bases not matched to a gene. CDR3 length: 15 amino acids. Looked up from germline, CDR1 is DFQATT and CDR2 is SNEGSKA (reference sequence). The DNA of the CDR3 is TGCAGTGCTAAAGACAGGGGGCTTATGAACACTGAAGCTTTCTTT. It specifies CSAKDRGLMNTEAFF.

The chain employs TRBV2 and TRBJ2-7; no reliable D call. Trimming took off 6 bases at V and 4 bases at J, with 10 bases between the two ends. This CDR3 has 12 residues. The germline V gene has CDR1 SNHLY and CDR2 FYNNEI. The CDR3 DNA follows: TGTGCCAGCAGGATAGACACGTACGAGCAGTACGTC. Its translation is CASRIDTYEQYV.

This clonotype was seen a few times. The V and J genes are TRBV9 and TRBJ1-1; no definite D call. V lost 2 bases, J lost 0 bases, and 11 bases lay in between. The CDR3 consists of 15 residues. CDR1 is SGDLS and CDR2 is YYNGEE in the germline V gene. The CDR3 region has the DNA TGTGCCAGCAGCGTGAAGACGGAGTTGAACACTGAAGCTTTCTTT. This codes for CASSVKTELNTEAFF.

The chain employs TRBV7-2 and TRBJ1-5; D is possibly TRBD1 (5 bases). The germline CDR1 and CDR2 sequences are SGHTA and FQGNSA. The CDR3 covers 14 residues. The V and J ends lost 3 bases and 5 bases respectively, with 11 bases between them. CDR3 bases: TGTGCCAGCAGCTTTGAGCAGGGCTATCAGCCCCAGCATTTT. This sequence encodes CASSFEQGYQPQHF. Looking up the rest from reference TRBV7-2 and TRBJ1-5 gives the full variable domain: GAGVSQSPSNKVTEKGKDVELRCDPISGHTALYWYRQSLGQGLEFLIYFQGNSAPDKSGLPSDRFSAERTGGSVSTLTIQRTQQEDSAVYLCASSFEQGYQPQHFGDGTRLSIL.

This clonotype has a handful of counts. V is TRBV20-1 and J is TRBJ2-5; TRBD2 might be the D (5 bases). With 2 bases removed from V and 5 bases from J, the gap between germline ends came to 21 bases. The CDR3 has 16 amino acids. CDR1 is DFQATT, CDR2 SNEGSKA, per germline (reference sequence). CDR3 DNA sequence: TGCAGTGCTAGACCCCCGCAGAGCGGCTCTAGGGAGACCCAGTACTTC. This translates into CSARPPQSGSRETQYF.

This clonotype was detected only a few times. The chain couples TRBV5-1 to TRBJ2-3; D is perhaps TRBD2 (6 bases). V gave up 5 bases and J gave up 1 base, with 8 bases separating them. From germline, CDR1 is SGHRS and CDR2 YFSETQ. The CDR3 loop spans 13 amino acids. DNA of the CDR3: TGCGCCAGCAGGAGGGAGGGCACAGATACGCAGTATTTT. Its protein product is CASRREGTDTQYF.

This clonotype occurred a few times. The chain is built from TRBV6-5 and TRBJ2-3, with 8 bases lining up with TRBD2. The V and J ends lost 5 bases and 3 bases, in that order; junction bases with no gene match: 7. The CDR3 spans 15 residues. CDR1 and CDR2 from the germline V gene are MNHEY and SVGAGI. CDR3 nucleotides: TGTGCCAGCAGTCCCCCGGGGACTAGGACAGATACGCAGTATTTT. Its protein product is CASSPPGTRTDTQYF.